This record looks at one T cell receptor (beta chain) sequence and its context. Its specificity is not known. The sample comes from a study of CD8+ T cells in alopecia areata. Findings of the study overall: Between patients, shared TCR sequences were less clear than in mice. This was possibly due in part to HLA diversity in the patient population.

The treatment is: oral pan-JAK inhibitor, 5-10 mg twice daily. Extracted RNA was reverse transcribed into cDNA, the sequencing template. TCRdb keeps only in-frame clones here, not all; method: immunoSEQ multiplex PCR. The sample includes about 120,000 clones, 50% to 55% seen only once; the top ten take 0.45% to 0.5%. This receptor was identified in a human donor with alopecia areata. Material: CD4+ T cells sorted from blood, obtained at week 4, from a patient treated with tofacitinib.

In DNA form, the CDR3 reads TGTGCCAGCAGCGTAACGGGGTCTTCGAACACTGAAGCTTTCTTT. Its translation is CASSVTGSSNTEAFF. This chain links TRBV9 with TRBJ1-1; D is unresolved. There are 15 residues in the CDR3. Looked up from germline, CDR1 is SGDLS and CDR2 is YYNGEE. V dropped 1 base and J dropped 1 base, with 11 bases sitting between them.